This T cell receptor (beta chain) originates from a study of vaccination and CD4 T cells after COVID-19. Study context: A vaccine, either BNT162b2 or mRNA-1273, was given to participants in two doses. Post-vaccine sampling followed dose two by a median approximately 74 days (range 14 to 241).

The CDR3 extends over 18 amino acids. Study-level results: It was observed that, in convalescent patients, a median approximately 90% of reactive clones arose only post-vaccination.

TCRdb reprocessed the PCR reads with MiXCR, giving one entry per CDR3 protein. The data hold some 15,000 distinct CDR3 sequences, with about three fifths observed a single time. Comments on this clonotype: Its antigen remains unidentified.

Sample: CD4+ T cells from blood, taken after SARS-CoV-2 vaccination. This rearrangement joins TRBV21-1 to TRBJ2-3; no check of the table's D call, TRBD1, against the DNA was made. TRBV21-1 is shown as a pseudogene. This receptor was obtained from a human donor who had recovered from COVID-19. CDR3: CASSKRGGGNYSTDTQYF. The CDR3 DNA follows: TGTGCCAGCAGTAAACGGGGGGGCGGGAACTATAGCACAGATACGCAGTATTTT.